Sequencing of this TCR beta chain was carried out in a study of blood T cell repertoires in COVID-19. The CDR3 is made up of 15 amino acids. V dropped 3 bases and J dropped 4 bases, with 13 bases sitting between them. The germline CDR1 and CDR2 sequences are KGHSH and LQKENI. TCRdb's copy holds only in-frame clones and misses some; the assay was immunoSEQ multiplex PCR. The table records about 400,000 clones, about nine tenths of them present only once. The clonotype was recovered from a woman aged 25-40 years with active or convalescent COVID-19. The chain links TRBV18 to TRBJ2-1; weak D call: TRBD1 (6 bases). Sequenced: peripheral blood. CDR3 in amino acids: CASSPDTGSYNEQFF. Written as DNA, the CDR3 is TGTGCCAGCTCACCGGATACAGGGTCATACAATGAGCAGTTCTTC.